Below, 2 T cell receptor beta chains from the same sample are listed, as sequenced in a study of CD8+CD57+ T cells in acquired aplastic anemia. Genomic DNA served as template for TCR beta VDJ and CDR3 profiling. TCRdb reprocessed the reads with MiXCR, giving one entry per CDR3 protein. The sample consists of some 170,000 distinct CDR3 sequences, roughly two thirds of them appearing once. Sequencing involved patients with CD8+CD57+ cell expansion previously shown by flow cytometry. Sequences were obtained from sorted CD4+, CD8+, or CD8+CD57+ T cells (not recorded which) from PBMCs. Receptor source: a human donor with aplastic anemia.

The chain recombines TRBV10-1 with TRBJ2-7; D might be TRBD1 or TRBD2, each matching 8 bases. Germline V gene data show CDR1 as WNHNN and CDR2 as SYGVQD (reference sequence). CDR3 length: 14 residues. With 8 bases removed from V and 9 bases from J, the gap between germline ends came to 23 bases. CDR3 nucleotides: TGCGCCAGCCACGACAGGGGACTAGAGCCCTGGCAGTACTTC. It specifies CASHDRGLEPWQYF.

This clonotype occurred once. This chain joins TRBV7-2 and TRBJ2-3; D is undetermined. The CDR3 length is 14 residues. Germline lookup yields CDR1 SGHTA and CDR2 FQGNSA. V was cut by 1 base and J by 1 base, with 6 bases left in between. CDR3 residues: CASSLEYGTDTQYF. The CDR3 nucleotides read TGTGCCAGCAGCTTAGAATACGGCACAGATACGCAGTATTTT.